The next 21 T cell receptor beta chains were all read from a single sample in a study of blood T cell repertoires in COVID-19 (TCRdb year 2020). The library was generated by the immunoSEQ multiplex PCR assay. Sourced from immuneACCESS, this table was stored by TCRdb with only in-frame sequences that have V and J called. A share of the clones is absent; for the studies checked, an unresolved V gene accounts for under half, and the remainder has no known explanation. The sample profile shows 200,000 to 250,000 clones; more than 75% of them were found once. Of the sample, roughly 3% falls within the top ten clones. The material sequenced was peripheral blood. These receptors all come from a woman aged 25 to 39 who had recovered from COVID-19.

This CDR3 is CASSDGTSGGAYLLASYNEQFF. The DNA of the CDR3 is TGTGCCAGCAGTGACGGGACTAGCGGGGGGGCCTACCTCCTGGCCTCCTACAATGAGCAGTTCTTC. V gene TRBV2 combines with J gene TRBJ2-1; 16 bases are shared with TRBD2. The CDR3 has 22 residues. V lost 3 bases and J lost 0; bases outside the gene matches: 14. Germline lookup yields CDR1 SNHLY and CDR2 FYNNEI.

The chain recombines TRBV12-3 or TRBV12-4 with TRBJ1-1, with D tentatively TRBD1 (5 bases). V lost 3 bases and J 4 bases, leaving 9 bases between the germline ends. The CDR3 extends over 13 amino acids. CDR3 loop: CASSLGGPTEAFF. The CDR3 DNA reads TGTGCCAGCAGTTTGGGGGGACCCACTGAAGCTTTCTTT.

This chain connects TRBV7-9 to TRBJ1-1, with a weak D call TRBD1 (5 bases). The CDR3 loop spans 12 amino acids. Germline lookup yields CDR1 SEHNR and CDR2 FQNEAQ (reference sequence). Trimming pared 5 bases from V and 10 bases from J, leaving 14 bases between. CDR3 nucleotides: TGTGCCAGCAGCCTCGACAGTCGTGGAGCTTTCTTT. It translates to CASSLDSRGAFF.

This chain connects TRBV15 to TRBJ2-1, with D hard to call. The V and J ends lost 5 bases and 9 bases respectively, with 11 bases between them. There are 12 residues in the CDR3. Germline assignment: CDR1 LNHNV and CDR2 YYDKDF (reference sequence). The CDR3 is CATSLGWVEQFF. DNA of the CDR3: TGTGCCACCAGCCTCGGGTGGGTTGAGCAGTTCTTC. Looking up the rest from reference TRBV15 and TRBJ2-1 gives the full variable domain: DAMVIQNPRYQVTQFGKPVTLSCSQTLNHNVMYWYQQKSSQAPKLLFHYYDKDFNNEADTPDNFQSRRPNTSFCFLDIRSPGLGDTAMYLCATSLGWVEQFFGPGTRLTVL.

V is TRBV24-1 and J is TRBJ2-2; 8 bases map to TRBD1. J gave up 6 bases and V 4 bases, and 9 bases lay outside the gene matches. The length of the CDR3 is 16 residues. Germline V lookup: CDR1 KGHDR, CDR2 SFDVKD. The CDR3 DNA reads TGTGCCACCAGTGACCCCTTCAGGGGGCAGGCCGGGGAGCTGTTTTTT. Its translation is CATSDPFRGQAGELFF.

J is TRBJ1-5 and V is TRBV3-1 (or the pseudogene TRBV3-2); TRBD1 is a possible D gene (5 bases). The CDR3 has 15 residues. The germline gives CDR1 LGHDT, CDR2 YNNKEL (reference sequence). Trimming removed 0 bases from V and 6 bases from J, with 12 bases in between. The chain's CDR3 is CASSQDTGQGQPQHF. The CDR3 DNA reads as TGTGCCAGCAGCCAAGATACCGGCCAGGGTCAGCCCCAGCATTTT.

The V call is TRBV5-6, the J call TRBJ2-7; 9 bases map to TRBD2. With V trimmed by 3 bases and J by 0 bases, 13 bases remained unmatched. CDR1 and CDR2 from the germline V gene are SGHDT and YYEEEE. This CDR3 spans 18 amino acids. The CDR3 bases are TGTGCCAGCAGCTCCCCTTGGGGTAGCGGGGGACTCTCCTACGAGCAGTACTTC. It specifies CASSSPWGSGGLSYEQYF.

V usage is TRBV2 and J usage is TRBJ1-6, with a possible D match to TRBD1 (5 bases). The CDR3 is made up of 14 amino acids. From germline, CDR1 is SNHLY and CDR2 FYNNEI. Trimming stripped 7 bases from V and 7 bases from J, with 14 bases between. CDR3 sequence (DNA): TGTGCCAGCATTGCGGGACGGCTAAATTCACCCCTCCACTTT. This encodes CASIAGRLNSPLHF.

The V gene is TRBV19, the J gene TRBJ1-5; 7 bases align to TRBD1. The germline V gene encodes CDR1 LNHDA and CDR2 SQIVND (reference sequence). The CDR3 length is 15 residues. The V segment lost 3 bases and the J segment 6 bases; nucleotides outside the gene matches: 8. This chain's CDR3 is CASSIKGAGGQPQHF. The CDR3 bases are TGTGCCAGTAGTATCAAGGGGGCAGGGGGTCAGCCCCAGCATTTT.

The V call is TRBV5-1, the J call TRBJ2-5, with a weak D call TRBD2 (7 bases). CDR3 length: 15 amino acids. V was shortened by 0 bases and J by 2 bases, with 11 bases between the two germline ends. CDR1 SGHRS and CDR2 YFSETQ come from the germline V gene. CDR3 sequence (DNA): TGCGCCAGCAGCTTGGAGGGGGGGACACAAGAGACCCAGTACTTC. As protein: CASSLEGGTQETQYF. Complete variable domain (other parts from reference TRBV5-1 and TRBJ2-5): KAGVTQTPRYLIKTRGQQVTLSCSPISGHRSVSWYQQTPGQGLQFLFEYFSETQRNKGNFPGRFSGRQFSNSRSEMNVSTLELGDSALYLCASSLEGGTQETQYFGPGTRLLVL.

The chain recombines TRBV4-1 with TRBJ1-6; 8 bases fit TRBD1. The CDR3 covers 15 residues. Germline V lookup: CDR1 MGHRA, CDR2 YSYEKL. The junction had 7 bases not matched to a gene; V was cut back by 5 bases and J by 7 bases. CDR3 sequence (DNA): TGCGCCAGCAGCGCAGGACAGGGAGTAAATTCACCCCTCCACTTT. It is translated as CASSAGQGVNSPLHF.

This sequence joins TRBV2 and TRBJ2-2; no clear D gene. V was trimmed by 5 bases and J by 1 base, leaving 8 bases between them. This CDR3 region has 14 residues. Per germline, CDR1 SNHLY and CDR2 FYNNEI. CDR3 DNA: TGTGCCAGCAGTAAGACACAGAACACCGGGGAGCTGTTTTTT. Translation gives CASSKTQNTGELFF.

The chain recombines TRBV19 with TRBJ2-2; TRBD2 might be the D (5 bases). The CDR3 is 15 residues long. V gave up 2 bases and J gave up 4 bases, with 11 bases separating them. CDR1 is LNHDA and CDR2 is SQIVND in the germline V gene (reference sequence). The CDR3 region has the DNA TGTGCCAGTAGTATAAGGCAGCGGCGCACCGGGGAGCTGTTTTTT. It yields the protein CASSIRQRRTGELFF.

This clone was counted once. The V call is TRBV2, the J call TRBJ2-7; maybe TRBD2 (6 bases). The CDR3 consists of 16 residues. Germline CDR1 and CDR2: SNHLY and FYNNEI. V lost 2 bases, J lost 3 bases, and 17 bases lay in between. The CDR3 protein is CASSELRGGGNYEQYF. The CDR3, as DNA: TGTGCCAGCAGTGAACTTCGGGGTGGGGGGAACTACGAGCAGTACTTC.

The chain employs TRBV19 and TRBJ2-5; TRBD1 is a possible D gene (5 bases). Germline loops: CDR1 LNHDA, CDR2 SQIVND (reference sequence). The ends were cut back, 2 bases at V and 5 bases at J, with 9 bases in the middle. The CDR3 spans 13 residues. CDR3 nucleotide sequence: TGTGCCAGTAGTATAAGCAGGGTGGAGACCCAGTACTTC. Translated: CASSISRVETQYF.

The chain employs TRBV5-6 and TRBJ1-2, with a tentative D call TRBD1 (5 bases). The V end was cut by 4 bases, the J end by 8 bases, with 18 bases between. The CDR3 has 14 residues. Germline values: CDR1 SGHDT, CDR2 YYEEEE. DNA for the CDR3: TGTGCCAGCAGCCTAGGACACGCCGCTGTAGGCTACACCTTC. It yields the protein CASSLGHAAVGYTF.

The chain employs TRBV7-2 and TRBJ2-7; 9 bases align to TRBD2. CDR1 SGHTA and CDR2 FQGNSA come from the germline V gene. The CDR3 has 14 amino acids. The V segment lost 2 bases and the J segment 5 bases; nucleotides outside the gene matches: 4. CDR3 sequence: CASSLSGTSNEQYF. For the CDR3, the DNA is TGTGCCAGCAGCTTATCCGGGACTAGCAACGAGCAGTACTTC.

The chain has TRBV4-1 and TRBJ2-1, with D possibly matching TRBD1 (6 bases). Germline assignment: CDR1 MGHRA and CDR2 YSYEKL. The V and J ends lost 2 bases and 7 bases respectively, with 21 bases between them. CDR3 length: 17 amino acids. CDR3 in amino acids: CASSQLVGPSRGNEQFF. The CDR3 nucleotides are TGCGCCAGCAGCCAATTGGTTGGGCCCTCAAGGGGGAATGAGCAGTTCTTC.

The chain recombines TRBV19 with TRBJ1-6, with TRBD1 identical over 7 bases. CDR1 LNHDA and CDR2 SQIVND come from the germline V gene (reference sequence). V shed 3 bases, J shed 7 bases, and the junction held 6 bases outside the gene matches. The CDR3 is made up of 15 amino acids. The CDR3 bases are TGTGCCAGTAGTATTGTGGGACAGAGGAATTCACCCCTCCACTTT. Translating gives CASSIVGQRNSPLHF.

CDR3: CASMTGSSYNSPLHF. The CDR3 region has the DNA TGTGCCAGTATGACAGGGAGCTCCTATAATTCACCCCTCCACTTT. The chain has TRBV6-5 and TRBJ1-6, with 7 bases fitting TRBD1. V dropped 9 bases and J dropped 0; count of bases not matched to a gene: 5. Germline CDR1 MNHEY, CDR2 SVGAGI. This CDR3 region has 15 residues.

This clone showed up just a few times. J is TRBJ2-7 and V is TRBV5-4, with a weak D call TRBD1 (6 bases). The CDR3 consists of 13 residues. With 3 bases removed from V and 3 bases from J, the gap between germline ends came to 10 bases. Germline V gene sequence: CDR1 SGHNT, CDR2 YYREEE (reference sequence). The CDR3 loop reads CASSSQQGYEQYF. The CDR3 nucleotides are TGTGCCAGCAGCTCCCAACAGGGCTACGAGCAGTACTTC.